The 25 T cell receptor beta chains reported below all come from one sample, sequenced in a study of response to subunit inactivated influenza vaccine. MiXCR was run by TCRdb on the RT-PCR reads, yielding one entry per CDR3 protein. The data show hundreds of thousands of distinct CDR3 sequences, about 15% seen once. This material consisted of PBMCs from blood, taken around two weeks before vaccination. Receptor source: a man in his forties or fifties who received an inactivated influenza vaccine.

The chain employs TRBV6-2 or TRBV6-3 and TRBJ2-5; D remains ambiguous. CDR3 length: 16 amino acids. The ends were cut back, 6 bases at V and 4 bases at J, with 21 bases in the middle. CDR1 MNHEY and CDR2 SVGEGT come from the germline V gene. CDR3: CASSLTTGPPGETQYF. CDR3 DNA sequence: TGTGCCAGCAGCCTGACGACCGGACCACCCGGAGAGACCCAGTACTTC.

This clonotype was counted between two and nine times. The CDR3 nucleotides read TGCGCCAGCAGCTTGGTCGGGGGGGATTTCACTGAAGCTTTCTTT. Residues: CASSLVGGDFTEAFF. This chain links TRBV5-1 with TRBJ1-1; D possibly corresponds to TRBD1 (5 bases). V dropped 0 bases and J dropped 4 bases, with 13 bases sitting between them. This CDR3 spans 15 amino acids. Looked up from germline, CDR1 is SGHRS and CDR2 is YFSETQ.

Regarding this clonotype: Mismatch with germline at one junction end may stem from a read error. This chain uses TRBV2 with TRBJ2-3; TRBD1 matches 10 bases. CDR3 length: 17 amino acids. Germline V gives CDR1 SNHLY, CDR2 FYNNEI. The CDR3 DNA sequence: TGTACCAGCTGTCCTCAAGGGACAGGGGACCTCACAGATACGCAGTATTTT. Amino acids: CTSCPQGTGDLTDTQYF.

This clonotype turned up a few times. This chain links TRBV7-8 with TRBJ2-2; 13 positions agree with TRBD2. Germline V gene data show CDR1 as SGHVS and CDR2 as FQNEAQ. The CDR3 is 20 residues long. J was trimmed by 6 bases and V by 3 bases; bases with no gene match: 16. The CDR3 bases are TGTGCCAGCAGCTTGGCCCCGGGACTAGCGGGGCACAAATGGTCCGGGGAGCTGTTTTTT. Translation: CASSLAPGLAGHKWSGELFF.

The genes are TRBV7-9 and TRBJ2-1; D possibly corresponds to TRBD2 (6 bases). This CDR3 region has 16 residues. Trimming cost V 5 bases and J 0 bases, with 14 bases left between them. Germline CDR1 SEHNR, CDR2 FQNEAQ (reference sequence). CDR3 nucleotides: TGTGCCAGCAGCCCACCGGGACTGACCTCCTACAATGAGCAGTTCTTC. Protein sequence: CASSPPGLTSYNEQFF.

This clonotype was picked up a small number of times. The chain employs TRBV10-3 and TRBJ1-5, with D tentatively TRBD1 (6 bases). The V gene's germline CDR1 is ENHRY and CDR2 SYGVKD. This CDR3 spans 16 amino acids. The V gene lost 0 bases and the J gene lost 3 bases, with 12 bases spanning the gap. CDR3 coding DNA: TGTGCCATCAGTGAGTCGATAAGGGGGGTCAATCAGCCCCAGCATTTT. It yields the protein CAISESIRGVNQPQHF.

The V and J genes are TRBV30 and TRBJ2-7; TRBD2 matches at 12 bases. CDR3 size: 14 residues. The trim removed 5 bases at V and 2 bases at J, leaving 4 bases unmatched. Germline values: CDR1 GTSNPN, CDR2 SVGIG (reference sequence). The CDR3 DNA reads as TGTGCCTGGGAACGGACTAGCGGGGCCTACGAGCAGTACTTC. Its translation is CAWERTSGAYEQYF.

This chain links TRBV20-1 with TRBJ2-3, with 7 nucleotides matching TRBD2. CDR1 and CDR2 from the germline V gene are DFQATT and SNEGSKA (reference sequence). The CDR3 has 14 amino acids. The junction had 5 bases not matched to a gene; V was cut back by 3 bases and J by 2 bases. The CDR3 here is CSASPSGNTDTQYF. CDR3 DNA sequence: TGCAGTGCTAGCCCTAGCGGAAACACAGATACGCAGTATTTT.

This clonotype was seen ten or more times. V is TRBV11-2 and J is TRBJ2-1; 9 bases fit TRBD2. Germline V CDR1 and CDR2: SGHAT, FQNNGV. This CDR3 is built from 17 residues. Germline trimming cut 3 bases from V and 2 bases from J; bases unmatched to any gene: 8. CDR3 sequence (DNA): TGTGCCAGCAGCTTCCTGGTAGCGGGAGTAGCCTACAATGAGCAGTTCTTC. Its translation is CASSFLVAGVAYNEQFF.

This clonotype was detected only a few times. The chain combines TRBV24-1 with TRBJ2-4; possibly TRBD1 for D (6 bases). The CDR3 spans 16 residues. V was clipped by 4 bases and J by 0 bases, with 12 bases between them. Per the germline V gene, CDR1 is KGHDR and CDR2 is SFDVKD. Written as DNA, the CDR3 is TGTGCCACCAGTGACCTAGGACAGTTAGCCAAAAACATTCAGTACTTC. It is translated as CATSDLGQLAKNIQYF.

This clonotype was observed a few times. The V call is TRBV18, the J call TRBJ1-1; TRBD1 aligns across 9 bases. V shed 3 bases and J 5 bases; nucleotides not matched to a gene: 13. Germline V gives CDR1 KGHSH, CDR2 LQKENI. The CDR3 runs to 17 residues. CDR3 region: CASSPQLKTGGDTEAFF. DNA for the CDR3: TGTGCCAGCTCACCCCAACTCAAGACAGGGGGTGATACTGAAGCTTTCTTT.

CDR3 region: CASTIAGAYNEQFF. The CDR3 DNA is TGTGCCAGTACGATAGCGGGGGCGTACAATGAGCAGTTCTTC. The chain links TRBV27 to TRBJ2-1, with 9 bases fitting TRBD2. Trimming cost V 9 bases and J 4 bases; bases outside gene matches: 7. Per the germline V gene, CDR1 is MNHEY and CDR2 is SMNVEV (reference sequence). This CDR3 spans 14 amino acids.

This chain links TRBV5-1 with TRBJ2-5; maybe TRBD2 (5 bases). With 4 bases removed from V and 7 bases from J, the gap between germline ends came to 14 bases. The CDR3 is made up of 13 amino acids. Germline CDR1 is SGHRS and CDR2 is YFSETQ. The CDR3 nucleotides read TGCGCCAGCAGCCGGGAAACAGTTGGGACCCAGTACTTC. Translating gives CASSRETVGTQYF.

V is TRBV6-2 or TRBV6-3 and J is TRBJ2-7; D not certain. Trimming cost V 0 bases and J 9 bases, with 9 bases left between them. The CDR3 has 12 residues. Germline V gene lookup returns CDR1 MNHEY and CDR2 SVGEGT. The CDR3 reads CASSYSEPGQYF. The CDR3 bases are TGTGCCAGCAGTTACTCAGAACCTGGGCAGTACTTC.

V usage is TRBV28 and J usage is TRBJ2-4; TRBD2 matches 7 bases. The CDR3 loop spans 14 amino acids. Germline lookup yields CDR1 MDHEN and CDR2 SYDVKM. The V and J ends lost 2 bases and 13 bases, in that order; junction bases with no gene match: 11. The CDR3 nucleotides read TGTGCCAGCAGTTTACCCCCTAGCGTGGGAGGGCAGTACTTC. Its protein is CASSLPPSVGGQYF.

The gene calls are TRBV6-2 or TRBV6-3 and TRBJ2-7; D not resolved. CDR1 is MNHEY and CDR2 is SVGEGT in the germline V gene. The V gene lost 4 bases and the J gene lost 0 bases, with 10 bases spanning the gap. This CDR3 comprises 14 residues. This CDR3 is CASSFGWDSYEQYF. The DNA of the CDR3 is TGTGCCAGCAGTTTCGGGTGGGACTCCTACGAGCAGTACTTC.

There are a few counts of this clonotype. The chain combines TRBV4-1 with TRBJ2-5; 7 bases map to TRBD1. CDR1 is MGHRA and CDR2 is YSYEKL in the germline V gene. This CDR3 spans 15 amino acids. The ends lost 3 bases at V and 2 bases at J; junction bases unmatched: 6. Here the CDR3 reads CASSQNEGQQETQYF. In DNA form, the CDR3 reads TGCGCCAGCAGCCAGAACGAGGGACAGCAAGAGACCCAGTACTTC.

This clonotype was observed a handful of times. The J gene is TRBJ2-4, the V gene TRBV4-2, with D unresolved. V lost 4 bases, J lost 0 bases, and 13 bases lay in between. CDR3 size: 16 residues. Germline V lookup: CDR1 LGHNA, CDR2 YNFKEQ. CDR3 sequence reads: CASSPRMDLAKNIQYF. In DNA form, the CDR3 reads TGTGCCAGCAGCCCCCGCATGGATTTAGCCAAAAACATTCAGTACTTC.

Turning to this clonotype: A read error may produce the germline difference seen at one junction end. The chain joins TRBV3-1 to TRBJ2-1; 10 bases fit TRBD1. Germline assignment: CDR1 LGHDT and CDR2 YNNKEL (reference sequence). This CDR3 contains 18 residues. CDR3 region: CATSQEFPGTGVVNEQFF. DNA for the CDR3: TGTGCCACCAGCCAAGAGTTCCCCGGGACAGGGGTGGTTAATGAGCAGTTCTTC.

The chain employs TRBV5-1 and TRBJ2-1; 9 bases match TRBD2. This CDR3 is 15 amino acids long. CDR1 SGHRS and CDR2 YFSETQ come from the germline V gene. The V gene end was trimmed by 0 bases and the J gene end by 6 bases; junction bases not matched to a gene: 4. The chain's CDR3 is CASSLASGNFNEQFF. CDR3 sequence (DNA): TGCGCCAGCAGCTTGGCTAGCGGGAATTTCAATGAGCAGTTCTTC.

The CDR3 coding sequence is TGTGCCATCCGGACAGGGAGCTCTGGGGCCAACGTCCTGACTTTC. It yields the protein CAIRTGSSGANVLTF. The gene calls are TRBV21-1 and TRBJ2-6; the DNA was not compared with TRBD1, the D call given in the table. TRBV21-1 is classified as a pseudogene. The CDR3 length is 15 residues.

This clonotype was counted a few times. V is TRBV7-6 and J is TRBJ1-1; 8 bases line up with TRBD1. J was trimmed by 3 bases and V by 5 bases; bases with no gene match: 11. CDR3 length: 16 amino acids. Germline V CDR1 and CDR2: SGHVS, FNYEAQ. The CDR3 sequence is CASSTPRGLGDTEAFF. CDR3 nucleotides: TGTGCCAGCAGCACCCCCAGGGGGCTTGGGGACACTGAAGCTTTCTTT.

The CDR3 here is CASSLLAGGPAAYEQYF. CDR3 in DNA: TGCGCCAGCAGCTTACTAGCGGGAGGGCCAGCGGCCTACGAGCAGTACTTC. V usage is TRBV5-1 and J usage is TRBJ2-7, with TRBD2 matching over 13 bases. The germline gives CDR1 SGHRS, CDR2 YFSETQ. The CDR3 has 17 residues. With V trimmed by 2 bases and J by 2 bases, 7 bases remained unmatched. Combining the CDR3 with reference TRBV5-1 and TRBJ2-7 gives the whole variable domain KAGVTQTPRYLIKTRGQQVTLSCSPISGHRSVSWYQQTPGQGLQFLFEYFSETQRNKGNFPGRFSGRQFSNSRSEMNVSTLELGDSALYLCASSLLAGGPAAYEQYFGPGTRLTVT.

This clonotype was seen more than once but under ten times. The J gene is TRBJ1-6, the V gene TRBV10-3, with D perhaps TRBD1 (5 bases). CDR3 size: 12 residues. Germline V gives CDR1 ENHRY, CDR2 SYGVKD. Deletions cut 4 bases from V and 8 bases from J, with 6 bases between. CDR3 DNA sequence: TGTGCCATCAGTGGGGGGGATTCACCCCTCCACTTT. The encoded protein is CAISGGDSPLHF.

This clonotype was counted a few times. The rearrangement links TRBV7-9 to TRBJ1-2; 7 bases fit TRBD1. The junction had 5 bases not matched to a gene; V was cut back by 5 bases and J by 8 bases. The CDR3 consists of 12 residues. Germline CDR1 is SEHNR and CDR2 is FQNEAQ (reference sequence). The CDR3 nucleotides are TGTGCCAGCAGCGCGGGACAGTACGGCTACACCTTC. This encodes CASSAGQYGYTF.